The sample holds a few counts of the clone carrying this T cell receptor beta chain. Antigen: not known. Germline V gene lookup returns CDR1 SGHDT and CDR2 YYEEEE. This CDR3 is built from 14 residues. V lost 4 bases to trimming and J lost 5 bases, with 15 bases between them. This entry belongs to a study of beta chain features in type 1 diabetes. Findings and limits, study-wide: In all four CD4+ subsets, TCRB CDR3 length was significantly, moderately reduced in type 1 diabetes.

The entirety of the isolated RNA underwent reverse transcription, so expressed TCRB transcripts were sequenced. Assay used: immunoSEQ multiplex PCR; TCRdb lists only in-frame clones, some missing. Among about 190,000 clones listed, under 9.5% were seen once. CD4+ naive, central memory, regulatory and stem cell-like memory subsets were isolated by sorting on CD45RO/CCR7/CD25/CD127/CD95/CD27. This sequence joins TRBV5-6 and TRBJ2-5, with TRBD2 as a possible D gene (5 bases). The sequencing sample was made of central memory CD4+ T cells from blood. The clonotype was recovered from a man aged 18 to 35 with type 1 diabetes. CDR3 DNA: TGTGCCAGCAGCCTCAAGTGGGAGCGGGAGACCCAGTACTTC. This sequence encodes CASSLKWERETQYF.